This TCR beta chain was identified in a study of blood T cell repertoires in COVID-19. Across the whole study: Nucleic acid was either cDNA or gDNA, and it came from T cells, B-cell-depleted T cells, or PBMCs.

The CDR3 covers 13 residues. Trimming took off 1 base at V and 2 bases at J, with 6 bases between the two ends. Germline V CDR1 and CDR2: GTSNPN, SVGIG (reference sequence). Profiling relied on immunoSEQ multiplex PCR, and the TCRdb table lists in-frame clones only, not all of them. Here the sample spans under 100,000 clones, roughly nine tenths being singletons. The sequence came from a man aged 45 to 65 with acute or convalescent COVID-19. Sequenced input: peripheral blood. The chain is built from TRBV30 and TRBJ1-3, with D perhaps TRBD1 (5 bases). The CDR3 loop reads CAWSGRAGNTIYF. The DNA of the CDR3 is TGTGCCTGGAGTGGCAGGGCTGGAAACACCATATATTTT.